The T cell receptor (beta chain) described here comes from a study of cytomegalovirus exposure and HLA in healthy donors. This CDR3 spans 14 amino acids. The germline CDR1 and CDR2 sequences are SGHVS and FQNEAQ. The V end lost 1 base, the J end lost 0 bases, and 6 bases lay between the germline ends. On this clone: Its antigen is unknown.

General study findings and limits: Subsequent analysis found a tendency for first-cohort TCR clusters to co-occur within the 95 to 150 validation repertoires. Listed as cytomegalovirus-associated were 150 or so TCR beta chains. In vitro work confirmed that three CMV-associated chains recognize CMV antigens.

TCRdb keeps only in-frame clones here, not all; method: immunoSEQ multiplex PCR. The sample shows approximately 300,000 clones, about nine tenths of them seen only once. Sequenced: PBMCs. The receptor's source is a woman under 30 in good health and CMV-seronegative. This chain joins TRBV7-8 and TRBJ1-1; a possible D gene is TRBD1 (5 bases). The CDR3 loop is CASSLGRVNTEAFF. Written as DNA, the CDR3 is TGTGCCAGCAGCTTAGGCAGGGTGAACACTGAAGCTTTCTTT.